The source of this T cell receptor (beta chain) is a study of vaccination and CD4 T cells after COVID-19. A word on this clonotype: Its antigen remains unidentified.

CDR1 and CDR2 from the germline V gene are SEHNR and FQNEAQ (reference sequence). The ends were cut back, 6 bases at V and 1 base at J, with 15 bases in the middle. The CDR3 runs to 16 residues. Sequenced with the Oncomine TCR Beta short-read assay was DNA taken from cultured CD4+ T cells. TCRdb used MiXCR to reprocess the PCR reads, holding one entry per CDR3 protein. Of under 25,000 distinct CDR3 sequences in the sample, 47% were seen once. Indicated treatment: roughly 11-day PBMC culture with coronavirus spike peptide pools or control peptides (ViraFEST assay). Specimen: cultured CD4+ T cells from blood. This chain joins TRBV7-9 and TRBJ2-2; D gene ambiguous. This sequence was found in a human donor with COVID-19. CDR3 DNA: TGTGCCAGCAGTTCCCTCGTCTGGGGGAACACCGGGGAGCTGTTTTTT. Protein sequence: CASSSLVWGNTGELFF.